The 18 T cell receptor beta chains listed next were all sequenced from one sample in a study of shared clonotypes between healthy human individuals. Repertoires were generated with immunoSEQ multiplex PCR, while TCRdb's copy carries only in-frame clones and drops some. Among approximately 1.5 million clones listed, about 98.5% were seen once. Sequences were obtained from naive CD4+ T cells sorted from blood. Subset defined: CD45RA+ positively selected. These receptors originate from a man aged 25-45 years in good health.

V and J are TRBV9 and TRBJ2-1, with D perhaps TRBD2 (6 bases). There are 15 residues in the CDR3. Trimming took off 4 bases at V and 3 bases at J, with 14 bases between the two ends. Germline assignment: CDR1 SGDLS and CDR2 YYNGEE. CDR3 in amino acids: CASSYGTEGYNEQFF. The CDR3 DNA follows: TGTGCCAGCAGCTACGGGACGGAGGGCTACAATGAGCAGTTCTTC.

This clone was seen a single time. The sample holds other DNA sequences that translate to the same CDR3. V gene TRBV28 combines with J gene TRBJ2-1; maybe TRBD2 (6 bases). From germline, CDR1 is MDHEN and CDR2 SYDVKM. V dropped 6 bases and J dropped 7 bases, with 16 bases sitting between them. The CDR3 is 14 amino acids. CDR3 in amino acids: CASSSLAVLNEQFF. In nucleotides, the CDR3 is TGTGCCAGCAGCTCCTTAGCGGTGTTGAATGAGCAGTTCTTC.

This clone was seen only once. J is TRBJ2-7 and V is TRBV5-1; D is perhaps TRBD2 (5 bases). V lost 0 bases and J 3 bases, leaving 10 bases between the germline ends. Per germline, CDR1 SGHRS and CDR2 YFSETQ. The CDR3 contains 14 residues. CDR3 sequence reads: CASSLGTFNYEQYF. The CDR3, as DNA: TGCGCCAGCAGCTTGGGGACTTTTAACTACGAGCAGTACTTC.

Points on this clone: Other DNA sequences in the same sample also yield this CDR3. This chain connects TRBV5-1 to TRBJ2-2; 13 bases are a match to TRBD2. The CDR3 covers 16 residues. The V gene end was trimmed by 3 bases and the J gene end by 6 bases; junction bases not matched to a gene: 5. CDR1 and CDR2 (germline): SGHRS, YFSETQ. The CDR3 protein is CASSSGLAGVAGELFF. The DNA for the CDR3 is TGCGCCAGCAGCTCCGGACTAGCGGGAGTCGCCGGGGAGCTGTTTTTT. The full variable domain, in which reference TRBV5-1 and TRBJ2-2 provide the parts outside the CDR3, is KAGVTQTPRYLIKTRGQQVTLSCSPISGHRSVSWYQQTPGQGLQFLFEYFSETQRNKGNFPGRFSGRQFSNSRSEMNVSTLELGDSALYLCASSSGLAGVAGELFFGEGSRLTVL.

V usage is TRBV7-8 and J usage is TRBJ2-5; TRBD1 is a possible D gene (7 bases). Germline V lookup: CDR1 SGHVS, CDR2 FQNEAQ. Deletions cut 7 bases from V and 5 bases from J, with 14 bases between. This CDR3 region has 13 residues. The CDR3 is CASISAGGETQYF. The CDR3 DNA reads as TGTGCCAGCATCAGCGCAGGGGGGGAGACCCAGTACTTC.

V is TRBV6-5 and J is TRBJ1-1; D perhaps matches TRBD1 (5 bases). V lost 0 bases to trimming and J lost 1 base, with 12 bases between them. The CDR3 is 16 amino acids. Germline lookup yields CDR1 MNHEY and CDR2 SVGAGI. The CDR3 bases are TGTGCCAGCAGTTACTCCGGAGCGGGGGGGAACACTGAAGCTTTCTTT. Translation: CASSYSGAGGNTEAFF.

This sequence joins TRBV28 and TRBJ1-5, with TRBD1 as a possible D gene (5 bases). Trimming cost V 5 bases and J 7 bases, with 18 bases left between them. Germline-derived CDR1 and CDR2 are MDHEN and SYDVKM. There are 15 residues in the CDR3. The CDR3 bases are TGTGCCAGCAGTCCAGATCCAGGGCCCTGGCAGCCCCAGCATTTT. Its protein product is CASSPDPGPWQPQHF.

This rearrangement joins TRBV5-1 to TRBJ2-7, with TRBD2 matching over 9 bases. J lost 7 bases, V lost 2 bases, and 4 bases had no gene match. Germline CDR1 SGHRS, CDR2 YFSETQ. The CDR3 runs to 13 residues. The CDR3: CASSFSGSREQYF. The DNA of the CDR3 is TGCGCCAGCAGCTTTAGCGGGAGTAGGGAGCAGTACTTC.

Remarks on this clone: Other DNA sequences in this specimen translate into the identical CDR3. This chain links TRBV18 with TRBJ2-1; 11 bases align to TRBD2. The germline V gene has CDR1 KGHSH and CDR2 LQKENI. This CDR3 is built from 15 residues. V lost 6 bases and J lost 3; bases outside the gene matches: 4. CDR3 amino acids: CASSPGLADYNEQFF. CDR3 bases: TGTGCCAGCTCGCCGGGACTAGCGGACTACAATGAGCAGTTCTTC.

The V and J genes are TRBV15 and TRBJ2-2; D is unresolved. Trimming took off 1 base at V and 1 base at J, with 7 bases between the two ends. CDR3 size: 15 residues. Germline V gene data show CDR1 as LNHNV and CDR2 as YYDKDF (reference sequence). The CDR3 region is CATSRGLGNTGELFF. CDR3 coding DNA: TGTGCCACCAGCAGAGGGCTGGGGAACACCGGGGAGCTGTTTTTT. Full variable domain (missing parts from reference TRBV15 and TRBJ2-2): DAMVIQNPRYQVTQFGKPVTLSCSQTLNHNVMYWYQQKSSQAPKLLFHYYDKDFNNEADTPDNFQSRRPNTSFCFLDIRSPGLGDTAMYLCATSRGLGNTGELFFGEGSRLTVL.

This chain uses TRBV9 with TRBJ2-7; 8 bases align to TRBD2. The V segment lost 0 bases and the J segment 1 base; nucleotides outside the gene matches: 6. This CDR3 is built from 16 residues. Germline V gives CDR1 SGDLS, CDR2 YYNGEE. In nucleotides, the CDR3 is TGTGCCAGCAGCGTAGCGGGAGGGCCTGGATCCTACGAGCAGTACTTC. Amino acids: CASSVAGGPGSYEQYF. Looking up the rest from reference TRBV9 and TRBJ2-7 gives the full variable domain: DSGVTQTPKHLITATGQRVTLRCSPRSGDLSVYWYQQSLDQGLQFLIQYYNGEERAKGNILERFSAQQFPDLHSELNLSSLELGDSALYFCASSVAGGPGSYEQYFGPGTRLTVT.

The chain is built from TRBV7-9 and TRBJ2-7, with TRBD1 identical over 7 bases. Germline assignment: CDR1 SEHNR and CDR2 FQNEAQ (reference sequence). The junction had 7 bases not matched to a gene; V was cut back by 11 bases and J by 0 bases. CDR3 length: 13 residues. In DNA, the CDR3 is TGTGCCGGCCGGGACAGTAACTCCTACGAGCAGTACTTC. Translating gives CAGRDSNSYEQYF.

This clone appeared a single time. The chain couples TRBV18 to TRBJ2-1; possibly TRBD2 for D (6 bases). The CDR3 loop spans 15 amino acids. In germline, CDR1 is KGHSH, CDR2 LQKENI. The V gene lost 6 bases and the J gene lost 0 bases, with 12 bases spanning the gap. CDR3 amino acids: CASSPSSVSYNEQFF. The CDR3 region has the DNA TGTGCCAGCTCGCCTTCTAGCGTCTCCTACAATGAGCAGTTCTTC.

The genes are TRBV29-1 and TRBJ2-2; D gene ambiguous. V was pared by 6 bases and J by 6 bases, with 14 bases between. The CDR3 has 13 amino acids. Germline CDR1 is SQVTM and CDR2 is ANQGSEA. In DNA, the CDR3 is TGCAGCGTGCAGCGCCTATTAGCCGGGGAGCTGTTTTTT. It translates to CSVQRLLAGELFF.

This chain uses TRBV28 with TRBJ2-2, with 9 bases matching TRBD2. The trim removed 5 bases at V and 2 bases at J, leaving 9 bases unmatched. The V gene's germline CDR1 is MDHEN and CDR2 SYDVKM. This CDR3 has 17 residues. CDR3 residues: CASSPQTSGSNTGELFF. The CDR3 DNA follows: TGTGCCAGCAGTCCACAAACTAGCGGGTCCAACACCGGGGAGCTGTTTTTT.

This rearrangement joins TRBV14 to TRBJ1-3, with D uncertain. The CDR3 has 16 amino acids. The V gene lost 1 base and the J gene lost 0 bases, with 10 bases spanning the gap. Germline CDR1 SGHDN, CDR2 FVKESK. In DNA form, the CDR3 reads TGTGCCAGCAGCCAAGGTGGACGTAGCTCTGGAAACACCATATATTTT. As protein: CASSQGGRSSGNTIYF. Full variable domain (outside the CDR3, taken from reference TRBV14 and TRBJ1-3): EAGVTQFPSHSVIEKGQTVTLRCDPISGHDNLYWYRRVMGKEIKFLLHFVKESKQDESGMPNNRFLAERTGGTYSTLKVQPAELEDSGVYFCASSQGGRSSGNTIYFGEGSWLTVV.

Comments on this clone: Mismatch with germline at one junction end may stem from a read error. The V call is TRBV5-5, the J call TRBJ1-5; 7 bases match TRBD1. CDR1 is SGHKS, CDR2 YYEKEE, per germline (reference sequence). The length of the CDR3 is 14 residues. The CDR3 bases are TGTGCCAGCAGCTTACGACAGGGTTATCATCCCCAGCATTTT. Protein: CASSLRQGYHPQHF.

The count of this clone is one. The gene calls are TRBV29-1 and TRBJ2-1; 11 nucleotides line up with TRBD2. The CDR3 runs 16 residues. CDR1 and CDR2 from the germline V gene are SQVTM and ANQGSEA. V shed 3 bases, J shed 4 bases, and the junction held 8 bases outside the gene matches. The CDR3 sequence: CSVDPTGTSGYNEQFF. CDR3 in DNA: TGCAGCGTTGACCCAACCGGGACTAGCGGATACAATGAGCAGTTCTTC.